The 17 T cell receptor beta chains below were found in one sample sequenced in a study of radiotherapy plus CTLA-4 blockade in lung cancer (dated by TCRdb to the late 2010s). Library construction relied on the immunoSEQ multiplex PCR assay. The immuneACCESS repertoire file appears here via TCRdb, limited to in-frame rearrangements. These files lack a portion of the clones; in checked studies, under half of the deficit traces to unresolved V genes, and the cause of the others is not known. In this sample the table shows around 72,000 clones, roughly three quarters of which occur a single time. Together, the top ten hold 7% to 7.5% of the sample. The source was peripheral blood, collected from a patient treated with radiotherapy plus ipilimumab. The receptors here all came from a human donor with non-small cell lung cancer who had a complete response to radiotherapy plus ipilimumab.

CDR3 protein: CASSQGAGTGELFF. The DNA for the CDR3 is TGTGCCAGTAGCCAGGGGGCAGGTACCGGGGAGCTGTTTTTT. V is TRBV19 and J is TRBJ2-2; 8 positions match TRBD1. J lost 5 bases, V lost 6 bases, and 5 bases had no gene match. This CDR3 is built from 14 residues. Germline CDR1 and CDR2: LNHDA and SQIVND (reference sequence).

This clone was counted only a few times. The gene calls are TRBV5-6 and TRBJ2-7, with TRBD1 identical over 7 bases. Germline CDR1 reads SGHDT; CDR2 reads YYEEEE. The CDR3 sequence is 16 residues long. The trim removed 3 bases at V and 3 bases at J, leaving 12 bases unmatched. The DNA of the CDR3 is TGTGCCAGCAGCTCCGAAACAGGGGTGTCGTTCTACGAGCAGTACTTC. Protein: CASSSETGVSFYEQYF.

The V gene is TRBV7-2, the J gene TRBJ2-5; TRBD1 is a possible D gene (5 bases). CDR3 length: 13 amino acids. Trimming took off 5 bases at V and 3 bases at J, with 10 bases between the two ends. In germline, CDR1 is SGHTA, CDR2 FQGNSA. The CDR3 DNA is TGTGCCAGCAGCCTTACAGGAGAAGAGACCCAGTACTTC. Protein product: CASSLTGEETQYF. Filled out from reference TRBV7-2 and TRBJ2-5, the complete variable domain reads GAGVSQSPSNKVTEKGKDVELRCDPISGHTALYWYRQSLGQGLEFLIYFQGNSAPDKSGLPSDRFSAERTGGSVSTLTIQRTQQEDSAVYLCASSLTGEETQYFGPGTRLLVL.

The rearrangement uses TRBV10-3 and TRBJ1-3; 7 positions agree with TRBD1. The germline gives CDR1 ENHRY, CDR2 SYGVKD. CDR3 length equals 12 residues. Trimming removed 10 bases from V and 2 bases from J; junction bases left unmatched: 2. CDR3 DNA sequence: TGTGCCACCGGGACAGCTGGAAACACCATATATTTT. Protein product: CATGTAGNTIYF.

The CDR3 sequence: CSVGPHPRTGGILDTQYF. DNA of the CDR3: TGCAGCGTTGGTCCCCACCCTCGGACAGGGGGAATTTTAGATACGCAGTATTTT. This rearrangement joins TRBV29-1 to TRBJ2-3, with 10 bases that match TRBD1. The CDR3 runs to 18 residues. The J segment lost 5 bases and the V segment lost 4 bases, leaving 18 bases of the junction unmatched. Per germline, CDR1 SQVTM and CDR2 ANQGSEA.

V usage is TRBV18 and J usage is TRBJ2-3; D might be TRBD1 (6 bases). The CDR3 extends over 16 amino acids. Deletions cut 3 bases from V and 1 base from J, with 14 bases between. The V gene's germline CDR1 is KGHSH and CDR2 LQKENI. The CDR3 sequence is CASSPVGALGTDTQYF. The CDR3 coding sequence is TGTGCCAGCTCACCGGTGGGGGCTCTGGGCACAGATACGCAGTATTTT.

This clone was recorded a few times. The chain employs TRBV28 and TRBJ1-5; D is unresolved. The CDR3 has 15 residues. Deletions cut 5 bases from V and 0 bases from J, with 11 bases between. From germline, CDR1 is MDHEN and CDR2 SYDVKM. The CDR3 nucleotides read TGTGCCAGCAGTCGGGAACAGTATAGCAATCAGCCCCAGCATTTT. Translated: CASSREQYSNQPQHF.

This rearrangement joins TRBV6-5 to TRBJ1-2; perhaps TRBD1 as D (6 bases). CDR3 size: 12 residues. The V end lost 6 bases, the J end lost 5 bases, and 10 bases lay between the germline ends. Germline CDR1 is MNHEY and CDR2 is SVGAGI. The CDR3 is CASRDSVYGYTF. The CDR3 nucleotides are TGTGCCAGCAGGGACAGTGTTTATGGCTACACCTTC.

CDR3 DNA: TGTGCCAGTAGTATAGCCAGCGGGAACACCGGGGAGCTGTTTTTT. Translated, it gives CASSIASGNTGELFF. The gene calls are TRBV19 and TRBJ2-2; TRBD2 might be the D (5 bases). V lost 1 base and J 1 base, leaving 7 bases between the germline ends. Germline V lookup: CDR1 LNHDA, CDR2 SQIVND (reference sequence). The CDR3 extends over 15 amino acids.

The V call is TRBV7-2, the J call TRBJ1-5; the D gene is possibly TRBD1 (5 bases). CDR3 length: 16 residues. V lost 1 base and J 4 bases, leaving 14 bases between the germline ends. Looked up from germline, CDR1 is SGHTA and CDR2 is FQGNSA. In nucleotides, the CDR3 is TGTGCCAGCAGCTTAGTCGGTACAGGAGTGAATCAGCCCCAGCATTTT. Translated: CASSLVGTGVNQPQHF.

V and J are TRBV9 and TRBJ2-6; the D is unclear. The CDR3 spans 14 residues. Looked up from germline, CDR1 is SGDLS and CDR2 is YYNGEE. Trimming removed 4 bases at V and 0 bases at J, with 5 bases between. The CDR3 DNA is TGTGCCAGCAGCCGTGACTCTGGGGCCAACGTCCTGACTTTC. Amino acid sequence: CASSRDSGANVLTF.

As to this clone: The junction differs from germline at one of its ends, possibly a read error. The same CDR3 also results from other DNA sequences found in this sample. V and J are TRBV5-5 and TRBJ1-4; no firm D call. This CDR3 is 14 amino acids long. Germline values: CDR1 SGHKS, CDR2 YYEKEE (reference sequence). The CDR3 nucleotides read TGTGCCAGCAGCTTACTCGCAACTAATGAAAAGCTGTTTTTT. Amino acids: CASSLLATNEKLFF. Full variable domain (missing parts from reference TRBV5-5 and TRBJ1-4): DAGVTQSPTHLIKTRGQQVTLRCSPISGHKSVSWYQQVLGQGPQFIFQYYEKEERGRGNFPDRFSARQFPNYSSELNVNALLLGDSALYLCASSLLATNEKLFFGSGTQLSVL.

This chain uses TRBV28 with TRBJ2-1; 8 positions match TRBD1. The ends lost 7 bases at V and 7 bases at J; junction bases unmatched: 15. This CDR3 region has 16 residues. CDR1 and CDR2 from the germline V gene are MDHEN and SYDVKM. The CDR3 reads CASTPKRTGLGNEQFF. The CDR3 DNA follows: TGTGCCAGCACCCCGAAACGGACAGGGTTGGGTAATGAGCAGTTCTTC. The full variable domain, in which reference TRBV28 and TRBJ2-1 provide the parts outside the CDR3, is DVKVTQSSRYLVKRTGEKVFLECVQDMDHENMFWYRQDPGLGLRLIYFSYDVKMKEKGDIPEGYSVSREKKERFSLILESASTNQTSMYLCASTPKRTGLGNEQFFGPGTRLTVL.

This clone has a handful of counts. The V gene is TRBV20-1, the J gene TRBJ2-1; D is unresolved. The length of the CDR3 is 11 residues. Trimming stripped 1 base from V and 9 bases from J, with 7 bases between. The V gene's germline CDR1 is DFQATT and CDR2 SNEGSKA (reference sequence). CDR3 sequence (DNA): TGCAGTGCTAGAGCTGCGGTTGAGCAGTTCTTC. Translating gives CSARAAVEQFF.

The CDR3 reads CASSRQGDPNQPQHF. CDR3 bases: TGTGCCAGCAGCCGGCAGGGGGATCCCAATCAGCCCCAGCATTTT. The rearrangement uses TRBV5-5 and TRBJ1-5, with TRBD1 matching over 7 bases. The CDR3 runs 15 residues. J lost 3 bases, V lost 4 bases, and 7 bases had no gene match. The germline V gene has CDR1 SGHKS and CDR2 YYEKEE (reference sequence).

The CDR3 sequence: CASSLGQGADYGYTF. DNA of the CDR3: TGTGCCAGCAGCTTAGGTCAGGGGGCGGACTATGGCTACACCTTC. V usage is TRBV7-9 and J usage is TRBJ1-2; 8 bases fit TRBD1. V shed 1 base and J 3 bases; nucleotides not matched to a gene: 4. CDR1 and CDR2 from the germline V gene are SEHNR and FQNEAQ (reference sequence). CDR3 size: 15 residues. Supplemented by reference TRBV7-9 and TRBJ1-2, the full variable domain reads DTGVSQNPRHKITKRGQNVTFRCDPISEHNRLYWYRQTLGQGPEFLTYFQNEAQLEKSRLLSDRFSAERPKGSFSTLEIQRTEQGDSAMYLCASSLGQGADYGYTFGSGTRLTVV.

The chain couples TRBV11-3 to TRBJ2-7; TRBD2 matches 7 bases. The CDR3 has 16 amino acids. V lost 1 base, J lost 4 bases, and 10 bases stayed unmatched. Per germline, CDR1 SGHNT and CDR2 YENEEA. CDR3 amino acids: CASSLGGGGGFYEQYF. The DNA for the CDR3 is TGTGCCAGCAGCTTAGGAGGCGGGGGAGGTTTTTACGAGCAGTACTTC.